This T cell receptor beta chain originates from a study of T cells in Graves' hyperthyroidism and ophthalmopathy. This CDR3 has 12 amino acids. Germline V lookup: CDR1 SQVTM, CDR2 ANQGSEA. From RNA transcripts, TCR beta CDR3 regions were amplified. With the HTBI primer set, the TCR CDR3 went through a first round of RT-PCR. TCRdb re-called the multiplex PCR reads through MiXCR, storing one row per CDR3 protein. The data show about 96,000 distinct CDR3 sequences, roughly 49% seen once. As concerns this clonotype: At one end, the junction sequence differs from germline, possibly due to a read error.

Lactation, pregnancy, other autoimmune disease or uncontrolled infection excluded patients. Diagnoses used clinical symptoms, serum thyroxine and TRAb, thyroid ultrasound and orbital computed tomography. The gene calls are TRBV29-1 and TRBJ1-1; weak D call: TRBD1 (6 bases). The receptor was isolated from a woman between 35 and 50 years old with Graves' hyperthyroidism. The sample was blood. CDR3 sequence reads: CSVDRLNTGAFF. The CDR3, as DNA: TGCAGCGTCGACAGGTTGAACACTGGAGCTTTCTTT.